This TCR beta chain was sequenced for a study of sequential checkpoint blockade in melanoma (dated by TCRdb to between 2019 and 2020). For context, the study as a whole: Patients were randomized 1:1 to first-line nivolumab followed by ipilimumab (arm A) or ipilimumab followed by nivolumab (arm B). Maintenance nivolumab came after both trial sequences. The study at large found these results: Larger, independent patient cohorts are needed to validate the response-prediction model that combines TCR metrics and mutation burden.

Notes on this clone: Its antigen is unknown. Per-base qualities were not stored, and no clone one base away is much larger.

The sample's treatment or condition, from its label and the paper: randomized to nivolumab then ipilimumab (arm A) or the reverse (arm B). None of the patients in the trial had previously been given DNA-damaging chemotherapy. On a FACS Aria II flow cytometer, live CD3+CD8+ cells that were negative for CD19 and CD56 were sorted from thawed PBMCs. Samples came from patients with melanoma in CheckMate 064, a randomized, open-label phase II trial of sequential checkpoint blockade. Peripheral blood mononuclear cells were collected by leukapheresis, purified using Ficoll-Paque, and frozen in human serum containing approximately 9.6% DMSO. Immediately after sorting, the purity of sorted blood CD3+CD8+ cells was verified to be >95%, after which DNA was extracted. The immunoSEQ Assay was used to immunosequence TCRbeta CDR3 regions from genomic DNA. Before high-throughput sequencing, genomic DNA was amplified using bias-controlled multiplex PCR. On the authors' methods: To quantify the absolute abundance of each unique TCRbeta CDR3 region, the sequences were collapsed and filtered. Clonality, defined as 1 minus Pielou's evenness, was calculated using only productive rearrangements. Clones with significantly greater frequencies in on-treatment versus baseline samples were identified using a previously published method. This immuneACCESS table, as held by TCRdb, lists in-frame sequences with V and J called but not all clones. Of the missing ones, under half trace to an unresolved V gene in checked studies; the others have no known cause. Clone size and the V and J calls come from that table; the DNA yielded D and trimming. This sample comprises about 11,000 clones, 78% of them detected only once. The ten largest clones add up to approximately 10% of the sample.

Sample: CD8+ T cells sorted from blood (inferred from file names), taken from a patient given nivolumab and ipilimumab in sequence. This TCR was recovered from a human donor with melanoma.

The bases read TGTGCCAGCAGTGAAGAACTAGCGGGAGGGAAAGAGACCCAGTACTTC. This translates into CASSEELAGGKETQYF. The chain was built from TRBV2 and TRBJ2-5, with 13 bases matching TRBD2. Taken from the germline V gene, the CDR1 and CDR2 loops are SNHLY and FYNNEI. Taken from cysteine to phenylalanine, the CDR3 has 16 residues. The kept DNA is CDR3 alone, 48 bases in frame from the first base. V and J are trimmed by 1 base and 3 bases, and the gene matches miss 2 bases of the junction.